The 3 T cell receptor beta chains reported below all come from one sample, sequenced in a study of CD8+ T cells in alopecia areata (dated by TCRdb to about 2018). This specimen's time point label, interpreted: more than three weeks on oral tofacitinib. This sample's treatment or condition label indicates: oral pan-JAK inhibitor, 5-10 mg twice daily. To prepare the library, the immunoSEQ multiplex PCR assay was applied. For TCR sequencing, RNA was extracted from every sample and reverse transcribed into cDNA to serve as template. TCRdb obtained this table from immuneACCESS and retained in-frame rearrangements with V and J assigned. These tables miss some clones; where compared with another copy, unresolved V genes account for less than half of the shortfall, and the remainder is unexplained. For this sample there are some 110,000 clones; approximately 59% appear just once. The ten largest clones represent more than 25% of the sample.

The sample in question was CD8+ T cells sorted from blood, obtained at week 4, from a patient treated with tofacitinib. Source of these receptors: a human donor with alopecia areata.

This clone was recorded a few times. V is TRBV29-1 and J is TRBJ2-3, with 7 bases lining up with TRBD2. CDR3 length equals 13 residues. The germline V gene encodes CDR1 SQVTM and CDR2 ANQGSEA. The ends lost 5 bases at V and 2 bases at J; junction bases unmatched: 4. CDR3 nucleotides: TGCAGCGTTAGCGGGGATGACACAGATACGCAGTATTTT. Protein: CSVSGDDTDTQYF.

This sequence joins TRBV5-1 and TRBJ1-1; D unresolved. The CDR3 is 15 amino acids. Deletions cut 2 bases from V and 0 bases from J, with 11 bases between. Germline CDR1 and CDR2: SGHRS and YFSETQ. The chain's CDR3 is CASSFSGGMNTEAFF. CDR3 coding DNA: TGCGCCAGCAGCTTCTCCGGCGGGATGAACACTGAAGCTTTCTTT.

V and J are TRBV29-1 and TRBJ1-5; possible D gene TRBD1, 6 bases. This CDR3 has 12 amino acids. The V gene lost 7 bases and the J gene lost 7 bases, with 14 bases spanning the gap. The V gene's germline CDR1 is SQVTM and CDR2 ANQGSEA. CDR3 in amino acids: CSASDSGQPQHF. The CDR3 DNA reads as TGCAGCGCATCGGACAGCGGGCAGCCCCAGCATTTT.